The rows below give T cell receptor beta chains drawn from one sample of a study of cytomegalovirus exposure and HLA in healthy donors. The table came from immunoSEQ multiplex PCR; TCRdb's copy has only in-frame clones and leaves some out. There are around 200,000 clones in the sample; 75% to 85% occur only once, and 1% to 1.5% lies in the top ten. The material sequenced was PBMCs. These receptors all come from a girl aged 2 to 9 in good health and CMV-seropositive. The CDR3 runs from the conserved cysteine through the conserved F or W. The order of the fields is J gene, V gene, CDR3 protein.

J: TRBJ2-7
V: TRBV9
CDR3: CASSATTTGRDEQYF

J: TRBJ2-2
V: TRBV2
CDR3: CASRQGRAGELFF

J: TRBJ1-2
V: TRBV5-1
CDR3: CASRLQEGTYGYTF

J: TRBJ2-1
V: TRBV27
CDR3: CASRTGGGRDEQFF

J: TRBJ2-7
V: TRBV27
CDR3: CASRQGNSYEQYF

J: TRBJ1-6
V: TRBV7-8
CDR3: CASSPITGTGGGSPLHF

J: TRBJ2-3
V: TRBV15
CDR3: CATSRGLAEFSTDTQYF

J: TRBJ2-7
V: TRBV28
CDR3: CASSSLTQGAQEQYF

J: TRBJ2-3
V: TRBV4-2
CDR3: CASSQDASGSPTDTQYF

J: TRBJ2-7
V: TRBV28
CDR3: CASDPGGGRAYEQYF

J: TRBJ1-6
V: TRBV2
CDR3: CASSDDGQSDSPLHF

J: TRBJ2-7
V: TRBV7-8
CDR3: CASSRLAGGHHEQYF

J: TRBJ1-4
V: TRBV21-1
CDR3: CASSSVEKLFF

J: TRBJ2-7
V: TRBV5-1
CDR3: CASTAQPGYEQYF

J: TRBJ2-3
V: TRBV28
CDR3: CASSMVGGQGFPGLAGFLDTQYF

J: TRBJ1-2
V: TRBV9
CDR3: CASSVASPGSYYGYTF

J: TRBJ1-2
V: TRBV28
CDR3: CASFSSPRDSHGYTF

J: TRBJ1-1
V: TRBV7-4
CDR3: CASSSKGTPNTEAFF

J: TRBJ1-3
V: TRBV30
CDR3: CAWARISGNTIYF

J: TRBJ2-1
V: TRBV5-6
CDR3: CASRLAYRGRNEQFF

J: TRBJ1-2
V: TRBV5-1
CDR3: CASSSGTGRASWGYTF

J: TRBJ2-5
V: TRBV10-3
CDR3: CAISAAGLAEETQYF

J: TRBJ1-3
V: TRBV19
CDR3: CASSTGLTYSGNTIYF

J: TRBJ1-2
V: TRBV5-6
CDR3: CASSLEGRPNYGYTF

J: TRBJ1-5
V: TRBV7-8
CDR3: CASSSPGRQGARNQPQHF

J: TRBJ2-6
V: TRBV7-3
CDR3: CASSSSFTGDSANVLTF

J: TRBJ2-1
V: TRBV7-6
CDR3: CASSPGLAGFYNEQFF

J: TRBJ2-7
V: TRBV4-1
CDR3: CASSQYQGAYEQYF

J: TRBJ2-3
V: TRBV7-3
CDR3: CASSLIAGGLTDTQYF

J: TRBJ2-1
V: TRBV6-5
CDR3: CASSPHLGPYNEQFF

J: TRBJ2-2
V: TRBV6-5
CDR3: CASSRGPGELFF

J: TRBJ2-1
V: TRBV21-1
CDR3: CASSKDVPWARYDNEQFF

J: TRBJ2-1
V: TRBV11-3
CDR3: CASVIRRGANEQFF

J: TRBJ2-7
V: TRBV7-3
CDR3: CASSLGPSGGAWEQYF

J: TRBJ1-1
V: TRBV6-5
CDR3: CASSYGAIMNTEAFF

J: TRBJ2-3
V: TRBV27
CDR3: CASRTPSGRGTDTQYF

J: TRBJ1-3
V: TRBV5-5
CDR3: CASSRTGSGNTIYF

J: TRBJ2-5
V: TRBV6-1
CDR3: CASSEDSSKETQYF

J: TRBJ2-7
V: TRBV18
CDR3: CASSPGHGYEQYF

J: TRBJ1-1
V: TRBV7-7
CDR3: CASSLALEKLGPEAFF

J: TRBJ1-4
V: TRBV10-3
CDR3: CAIKPGGGEKLFF

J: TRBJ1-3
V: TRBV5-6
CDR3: CASSNRGFTGNTIYF

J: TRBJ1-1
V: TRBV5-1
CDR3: CASSLARQDTEAFF

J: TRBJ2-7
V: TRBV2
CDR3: CASSGRDPTYEQYF

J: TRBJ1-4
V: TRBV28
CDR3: CASSLVGHTTNEKLFF

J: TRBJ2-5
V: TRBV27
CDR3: CASSRGMLQETQYF

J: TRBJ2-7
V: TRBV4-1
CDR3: CASSQELAGGPYEQYF

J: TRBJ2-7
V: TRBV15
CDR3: CATSSTPRSGAYEQYF

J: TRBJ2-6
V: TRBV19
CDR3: CASSISSTGANVLTF

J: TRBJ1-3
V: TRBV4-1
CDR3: CASSQDRFTGQISGNTIYF

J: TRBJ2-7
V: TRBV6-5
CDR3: CASSRARDRGYEQYF

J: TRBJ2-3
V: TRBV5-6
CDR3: CASSQMGGTDTQYF

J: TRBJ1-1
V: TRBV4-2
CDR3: CASSQAGAVAAFF

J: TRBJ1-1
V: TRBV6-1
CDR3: CASSEGYEAFF

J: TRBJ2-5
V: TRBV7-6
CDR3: CASSLGGVGRTGGLEETQYF